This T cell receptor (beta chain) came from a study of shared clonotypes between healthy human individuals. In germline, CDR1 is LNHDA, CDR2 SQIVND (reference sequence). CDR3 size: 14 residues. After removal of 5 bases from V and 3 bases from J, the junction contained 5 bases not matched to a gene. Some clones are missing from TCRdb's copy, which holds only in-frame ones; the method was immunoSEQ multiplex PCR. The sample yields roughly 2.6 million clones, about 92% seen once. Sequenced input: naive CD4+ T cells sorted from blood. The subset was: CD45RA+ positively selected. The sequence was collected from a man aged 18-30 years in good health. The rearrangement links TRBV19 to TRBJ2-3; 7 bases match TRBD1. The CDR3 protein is CASSSWTGTDTQYF. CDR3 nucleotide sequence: TGTGCCAGTAGTTCGTGGACAGGAACAGATACGCAGTATTTT.